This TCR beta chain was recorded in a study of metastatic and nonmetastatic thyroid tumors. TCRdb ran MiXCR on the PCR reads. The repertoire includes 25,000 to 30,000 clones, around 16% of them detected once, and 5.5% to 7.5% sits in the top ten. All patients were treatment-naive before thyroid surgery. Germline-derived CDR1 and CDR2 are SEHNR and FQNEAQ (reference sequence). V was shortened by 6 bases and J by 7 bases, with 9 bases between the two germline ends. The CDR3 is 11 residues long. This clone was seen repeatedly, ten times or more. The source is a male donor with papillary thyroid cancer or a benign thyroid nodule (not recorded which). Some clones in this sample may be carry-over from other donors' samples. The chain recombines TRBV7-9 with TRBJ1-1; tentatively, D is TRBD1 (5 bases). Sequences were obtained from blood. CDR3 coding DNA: TGTGCCAGCAGAAAAACAGGTGAAGCTTTCTTT. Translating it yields CASRKTGEAFF.